Listed here are 5 T cell receptor beta chains from one sample, sequenced in a study of shared clonotypes between healthy human individuals. Libraries were prepared by immunoSEQ multiplex PCR; TCRdb keeps only in-frame clonotypes and omits some of them. The profile covers about 680,000 clones, with approximately 79% appearing a single time and 1.5% to 2% taken by the ten largest. Source material: memory CD4+ T cells sorted from blood. As for subset: CD45RA-negative fraction. The receptor source for this set is a woman under 40 in good health.

The table lists this clone with a count of one. The chain employs TRBV10-3 and TRBJ1-1; no definite D call. Germline values: CDR1 ENHRY, CDR2 SYGVKD. V was clipped by 3 bases and J by 8 bases, with 7 bases between them. The CDR3 runs 11 residues. DNA of the CDR3: TGTGCCATCAGTGAATCTTGGGAAGCTTTCTTT. As protein: CAISESWEAFF.

The chain has TRBV29-1 and TRBJ2-5; either TRBD1 or TRBD2 may supply D (5 bases each). The germline V and J ends were trimmed by 4 bases and 5 bases, with 14 bases remaining between them. Germline lookup yields CDR1 SQVTM and CDR2 ANQGSEA. CDR3 size: 13 residues. The CDR3 protein is CSVVDRWGETQYF. The CDR3 DNA reads as TGCAGCGTTGTTGACCGGTGGGGGGAGACCCAGTACTTC.

This chain connects TRBV5-1 to TRBJ2-5; D assignment may be TRBD1 or TRBD2 (5 bases each). V lost 4 bases and J lost 14, with 24 bases in between. The CDR3 spans 14 residues. Germline lookup yields CDR1 SGHRS and CDR2 YFSETQ. CDR3 residues: CASSKGTESSPGYF. The CDR3 DNA reads as TGCGCCAGCAGCAAGGGGACCGAATCTAGTCCGGGCTACTTC.

V is TRBV11-2 and J is TRBJ2-3; 15 bases map to TRBD2. Germline values: CDR1 SGHAT, CDR2 FQNNGV. The V segment lost 2 bases and the J segment 1 base; nucleotides outside the gene matches: 4. The CDR3 spans 18 residues. CDR3 DNA: TGTGCCAGCAGCTTACCGGGACTAGCGGGAGGAGGCACAGATACGCAGTATTTT. Its protein product is CASSLPGLAGGGTDTQYF. The full variable domain, its missing parts supplied by reference TRBV11-2 and TRBJ2-3, is EAGVAQSPRYKIIEKRQSVAFWCNPISGHATLYWYQQILGQGPKLLIQFQNNGVVDDSQLPKDRFSAERLKGVDSTLKIQPAKLEDSAVYLCASSLPGLAGGGTDTQYFGPGTRLTVL.

The rearrangement links TRBV7-3 to TRBJ2-5; D possibly uses TRBD1 or TRBD2 (5 bases each). Trimming removed 5 bases at V and 5 bases at J, with 15 bases between. CDR3 length equals 14 residues. Germline lookup yields CDR1 SGHTA and CDR2 FQGTGA. CDR3 nucleotides: TGTGCCAGCAGCCGCGTTGGGGGTGGGGAGACCCAGTACTTC. The encoded protein is CASSRVGGGETQYF.